The clone carrying this T cell receptor (beta chain) was recorded a few times. What it binds is not known. These data come from a study of cytomegalovirus exposure and HLA in healthy donors. Findings of the study overall: Reported performance of the classifier showed diagnosis of cytomegalovirus status with high specificity and sensitivity. Researchers counted roughly 150 TCR beta chains as cytomegalovirus-associated.

Trimming removed 0 bases from V and 3 bases from J; junction bases left unmatched: 3. Germline assignment: CDR1 PRHDT and CDR2 FYEKMQ (reference sequence). The CDR3 sequence is 16 residues long. Clones were sequenced by immunoSEQ multiplex PCR, and TCRdb holds only the in-frame ones, with some missing. Here the sample spans 150,000 or so clones, about 88% being singletons. The sequenced sample consisted of PBMCs. The chain recombines TRBV13 with TRBJ2-2, with TRBD2 identical over 8 bases. The TCR was taken from a young woman in good health and CMV-seronegative. The CDR3 spells CASSLGAGDYTGELFF. CDR3 nucleotides: TGTGCCAGCAGCTTAGGAGCGGGGGACTACACCGGGGAGCTGTTTTTT.